Shown below are 29 T cell receptor beta chains from a single sample sequenced in a study of blood T cell repertoires in COVID-19. The assay was immunoSEQ multiplex PCR, and TCRdb's table has in-frame clones only and misses some. This repertoire shows some 210,000 clones, 70% to 90% found once; its top ten account for less than 7.5%. The sample consisted of peripheral blood. These TCRs come from a woman aged 40 to 49 who had recovered from COVID-19.

The sample holds one count of this clone. This chain uses TRBV7-9 with TRBJ2-2; 8 bases agree with TRBD1. CDR3 length equals 16 residues. The V gene end was trimmed by 5 bases and the J gene end by 5 bases; junction bases not matched to a gene: 10. The V gene's germline CDR1 is SEHNR and CDR2 FQNEAQ (reference sequence). The CDR3 is CASSQGALLLTGELFF. The CDR3, as DNA: TGTGCCAGCAGCCAGGGGGCGCTTCTTTTAACCGGGGAGCTGTTTTTT.

This sequence joins TRBV25-1 and TRBJ2-7, with TRBD1 identical over 9 bases. CDR1 and CDR2 from the germline V gene are MGHDK and SYGVNS. CDR3 size: 13 residues. Trimming cost V 6 bases and J 4 bases; bases outside gene matches: 4. CDR3 protein: CASSPGQGYEQYF. The CDR3 coding sequence is TGTGCCAGCAGCCCGGGACAGGGTTACGAGCAGTACTTC.

This clone was observed once. This chain connects TRBV6-2 or TRBV6-3 to TRBJ1-4; TRBD1 is a possible D gene (6 bases). The CDR3 totals 15 residues. Trimming stripped 6 bases from V and 4 bases from J, with 15 bases between. Germline V CDR1 and CDR2: MNHEY, SVGEGT. The CDR3 protein is CASSAPGQDNEKLFF. The CDR3 coding sequence is TGTGCCAGCAGCGCCCCGGGACAAGATAATGAAAAACTGTTTTTT.

There are a few counts of this clone. The chain joins TRBV25-1 to TRBJ2-1, with D possibly TRBD1 on 6 matching bases. This CDR3 comprises 16 residues. Trimming removed 3 bases at V and 0 bases at J, with 12 bases between. Germline V gene data show CDR1 as MGHDK and CDR2 as SYGVNS. CDR3 loop: CASSEFGQSSYNEQFF. The CDR3 nucleotides are TGTGCCAGCAGTGAGTTCGGACAGAGCTCCTACAATGAGCAGTTCTTC.

The J gene is TRBJ2-2, the V gene TRBV2, with D possibly being TRBD2 (5 bases). There are 13 residues in the CDR3. CDR1 is SNHLY, CDR2 FYNNEI, per germline. V was pared by 11 bases and J by 6 bases, with 16 bases between. The CDR3 DNA follows: TGTGCCGGCCGGGAAAATTACTCCGGGGAGCTGTTTTTT. This translates into CAGRENYSGELFF.

J is TRBJ2-1 and V is TRBV6-1; no clear D gene. This CDR3 comprises 11 residues. V was clipped by 6 bases and J by 10 bases, with 10 bases between them. Germline loops: CDR1 MNHNS, CDR2 SASEGT. The CDR3 is CASRLLEEQFF. The CDR3 DNA reads TGTGCCAGCAGACTGCTTGAAGAGCAGTTCTTC.

The chain employs TRBV24-1 and TRBJ1-4, with TRBD1 matching over 8 bases. CDR3 length equals 16 residues. The V gene end was trimmed by 4 bases and the J gene end by 7 bases; junction bases not matched to a gene: 10. Germline V gene sequence: CDR1 KGHDR, CDR2 SFDVKD. The CDR3 reads CATSEPTGGLGEKLFF. The CDR3 DNA sequence: TGTGCCACCAGTGAACCTACAGGGGGTTTGGGTGAAAAACTGTTTTTT.

V usage is TRBV10-1 and J usage is TRBJ2-7; D call uncertain. Germline CDR1 is WNHNN and CDR2 is SYGVQD (reference sequence). V dropped 5 bases and J dropped 2 bases, with 22 bases sitting between them. The CDR3 sequence is 17 residues long. The DNA of the CDR3 is TGCGCCAGCAGTCCGGTGAGATATAAGGAGTGGACCTACGAGCAGTACTTC. It encodes CASSPVRYKEWTYEQYF.

This chain uses TRBV9 with TRBJ1-6; TRBD1 is a possible D gene (5 bases). The V gene's germline CDR1 is SGDLS and CDR2 YYNGEE. The CDR3 has 14 amino acids. V was pared by 4 bases and J by 8 bases, with 13 bases between. CDR3 loop: CASSPPTVDSPLHF. The DNA for the CDR3 is TGTGCCAGCAGCCCTCCGACAGTGGATTCACCCCTCCACTTT.

The V gene is TRBV11-2, the J gene TRBJ1-6; 9 nucleotides agree with TRBD1. This CDR3 contains 16 residues. Germline values: CDR1 SGHAT, CDR2 FQNNGV. The junction had 10 bases not matched to a gene; V was cut back by 5 bases and J by 8 bases. The CDR3 loop is CASSGGLQGAYSPLHF. The CDR3 coding sequence is TGTGCCAGCAGCGGGGGTTTACAGGGGGCCTATTCACCCCTCCACTTT.

In this sample, this clone turned up once. V is TRBV28 and J is TRBJ1-4; D not certain. V was shortened by 3 bases and J by 11 bases, with 7 bases between the two germline ends. From germline, CDR1 is MDHEN and CDR2 SYDVKM. The CDR3 spans 11 residues. CDR3 in DNA: TGTGCCAGCAGTTTTGAGGGTAAACTGTTTTTT. Protein sequence: CASSFEGKLFF.

This chain uses TRBV29-1 with TRBJ2-3; 7 bases agree with TRBD1. This CDR3 comprises 13 residues. In germline, CDR1 is SQVTM, CDR2 ANQGSEA. V lost 3 bases, J lost 3 bases, and 3 bases stayed unmatched. The CDR3 DNA follows: TGCAGCGTTGAGGGGACAGCAACAGATACGCAGTATTTT. Protein sequence: CSVEGTATDTQYF.

The rearrangement joins TRBV4-3 to TRBJ2-1; TRBD2 matches at 7 bases. The CDR3 contains 15 residues. The germline CDR1 and CDR2 sequences are LGHNA and YSLEER. J was trimmed by 4 bases and V by 4 bases; bases with no gene match: 7. The CDR3 here is CASSPGAGVYNEQFF. Written as DNA, the CDR3 is TGCGCCAGCAGCCCCGGGGCGGGAGTGTACAATGAGCAGTTCTTC.

V and J are TRBV11-2 and TRBJ2-7, with a tentative D call TRBD2 (6 bases). Germline V gene lookup returns CDR1 SGHAT and CDR2 FQNNGV. This CDR3 contains 14 residues. V lost 8 bases and J 2 bases, leaving 16 bases between the germline ends. CDR3 in amino acids: CASRSGTGTYEQYF. The CDR3 coding sequence is TGTGCCAGCCGTAGCGGAACCGGCACCTACGAGCAGTACTTC.

A few counts support this clone. This chain joins TRBV7-9 and TRBJ2-7; 9 bases align to TRBD1. The V segment lost 4 bases and the J segment 1 base; nucleotides outside the gene matches: 5. Germline assignment: CDR1 SEHNR and CDR2 FQNEAQ (reference sequence). The CDR3 is 15 amino acids. The CDR3 DNA is TGTGCCAGCAGCTCCCTGGACAGGGGATCCTACGAGCAGTACTTC. This sequence encodes CASSSLDRGSYEQYF.

This chain links TRBV19 with TRBJ1-3; 8 bases map to TRBD1. The J segment lost 2 bases and the V segment lost 8 bases, leaving 2 bases of the junction unmatched. This CDR3 region has 13 residues. The germline gives CDR1 LNHDA, CDR2 SQIVND (reference sequence). Written as DNA, the CDR3 is TGTGCCAGTGCGGACAGGGCTGGAAACACCATATATTTT. Amino acids: CASADRAGNTIYF.

This rearrangement joins TRBV27 to TRBJ2-6; 12 bases are a match to TRBD2. The CDR3 sequence is 17 residues long. V trimming: 3 bases; J trimming: 3 bases; junction bases outside the gene matches: 3. Germline V gene lookup returns CDR1 MNHEY and CDR2 SMNVEV (reference sequence). The CDR3 spells CASSFASGRVGANVLTF. DNA of the CDR3: TGTGCCAGCAGTTTTGCTAGCGGGAGGGTTGGGGCCAACGTCCTGACTTTC. Full variable domain (rest looked up from reference TRBV27 and TRBJ2-6): EAQVTQNPRYLITVTGKKLTVTCSQNMNHEYMSWYRQDPGLGLRQIYYSMNVEVTDKGDVPEGYKVSRKEKRNFPLILESPSPNQTSLYFCASSFASGRVGANVLTFGAGSRLTVL.

This chain connects TRBV29-1 to TRBJ2-2; unclear D gene. Trimming took 1 base from V and 4 from J, leaving 4 bases between them. The length of the CDR3 is 12 residues. Germline assignment: CDR1 SQVTM and CDR2 ANQGSEA. The CDR3 coding sequence is TGCAGCGTTGAAGCGGGCACCGGGGAGCTGTTTTTT. Translation: CSVEAGTGELFF.

V and J are TRBV3-1 (or the pseudogene TRBV3-2) and TRBJ2-2, with 7 bases matching TRBD2. The CDR3 spans 17 residues. Losses at the gene ends were 2 bases for V and 6 bases for J; bases not matched to a gene: 12. The germline V gene encodes CDR1 LGHDT and CDR2 YNNKEL (reference sequence). CDR3 loop: CASSQHTSVESSGELFF. Here the CDR3 DNA reads TGTGCCAGCAGCCAACACACTAGCGTAGAATCGTCCGGGGAGCTGTTTTTT.

This sequence joins TRBV11-1 and TRBJ2-7; 8 nucleotides align to TRBD1. After removal of 5 bases from V and 4 bases from J, the junction contained 10 bases not matched to a gene. CDR1 and CDR2 (germline): SGHAT, FQDESV (reference sequence). There are 15 residues in the CDR3. CDR3 sequence reads: CASSRSLTGAYEQYF. CDR3 nucleotides: TGTGCCAGCAGCCGATCCCTGACAGGGGCTTACGAGCAGTACTTC.

The rearrangement links TRBV29-1 to TRBJ2-5; D may be TRBD2 (6 bases). Germline lookup yields CDR1 SQVTM and CDR2 ANQGSEA. The V and J ends lost 5 bases and 5 bases respectively, with 12 bases between them. This CDR3 spans 12 amino acids. The CDR3 here is CSVRGGVETQYF. CDR3 DNA: TGCAGCGTTAGAGGAGGGGTTGAGACCCAGTACTTC. Full variable domain (outside the CDR3, taken from reference TRBV29-1 and TRBJ2-5): SAVISQKPSRDICQRGTSLTIQCQVDSQVTMMFWYRQQPGQSLTLIATANQGSEATYESGFVIDKFPISRPNLTFSTLTVSNMSPEDSSIYLCSVRGGVETQYFGPGTRLLVL.

The rearrangement uses TRBV4-1 and TRBJ2-7, with 11 bases fitting TRBD2. The CDR3 runs to 17 residues. V lost 1 base and J lost 2; bases outside the gene matches: 7. CDR1 and CDR2 (germline): MGHRA, YSYEKL. The CDR3 loop is CASSQAPTSGIPYEQYF. The CDR3 region has the DNA TGCGCCAGCAGCCAAGCCCCGACTAGCGGGATCCCCTACGAGCAGTACTTC.

The chain has TRBV5-1 and TRBJ1-2; a possible D gene is TRBD1 (6 bases). CDR1 and CDR2 from the germline V gene are SGHRS and YFSETQ. Trimming removed 4 bases from V and 6 bases from J, with 16 bases in between. This CDR3 contains 14 residues. Here the CDR3 reads CASSRAGEINGYTF. The CDR3 DNA sequence: TGCGCCAGCAGCCGGGCAGGGGAAATCAATGGCTACACCTTC. Combining the CDR3 with reference TRBV5-1 and TRBJ1-2 gives the whole variable domain KAGVTQTPRYLIKTRGQQVTLSCSPISGHRSVSWYQQTPGQGLQFLFEYFSETQRNKGNFPGRFSGRQFSNSRSEMNVSTLELGDSALYLCASSRAGEINGYTFGSGTRLTVV.

The genes are TRBV11-3 and TRBJ2-2; D gene ambiguous. Germline CDR1 is SGHNT and CDR2 is YENEEA. V was shortened by 5 bases and J by 4 bases, with 8 bases between the two germline ends. The CDR3 is made up of 13 amino acids. The CDR3 nucleotides are TGTGCCAGCAGCCCCCCATCCACCGGGGAGCTGTTTTTT. Its translation is CASSPPSTGELFF.

V gene TRBV28 combines with J gene TRBJ2-1, with D tentatively TRBD1 (6 bases). The CDR3 has 15 residues. V lost 8 bases and J 6 bases, leaving 20 bases between the germline ends. Per germline, CDR1 MDHEN and CDR2 SYDVKM. CDR3 DNA sequence: TGTGCCAGCCAGAAACAGGGTGGCCCGGCCAATGAGCAGTTCTTC. It translates to CASQKQGGPANEQFF.

The chain carries TRBV7-2 and TRBJ2-2, with TRBD2 as a possible D gene (5 bases). The CDR3 length is 16 residues. Trimming left V 2 bases short and J 2 bases short, with 12 bases between. Looked up from germline, CDR1 is SGHTA and CDR2 is FQGNSA. CDR3 amino acids: CASSLLGSGNTGELFF. The CDR3, as DNA: TGTGCCAGCAGCTTACTCGGGTCGGGAAACACCGGGGAGCTGTTTTTT.

The J gene is TRBJ1-2, the V gene TRBV10-3; TRBD1 agrees at 9 bases. This CDR3 has 13 amino acids. Germline lookup yields CDR1 ENHRY and CDR2 SYGVKD. After removal of 6 bases from V and 5 bases from J, the junction contained 4 bases not matched to a gene. The chain's CDR3 is CAIRDRGGYGYTF. The CDR3 DNA reads as TGTGCCATCAGGGACAGGGGAGGTTATGGCTACACCTTC.

The V and J genes are TRBV19 and TRBJ2-7; 9 nucleotides align to TRBD1. Germline V gives CDR1 LNHDA, CDR2 SQIVND (reference sequence). The CDR3 is 14 amino acids. V dropped 5 bases and J dropped 4; count of bases not matched to a gene: 6. The CDR3 DNA follows: TGTGCCAGTAGTCGCGGACAGGGGAGGTACGAGCAGTACTTC. This translates into CASSRGQGRYEQYF.

This chain joins TRBV6-6 and TRBJ1-1; the match to TRBD1 covers 12 bases. In germline, CDR1 is MNHNY, CDR2 SVGAGI (reference sequence). The CDR3 has 15 amino acids. J lost 7 bases, V lost 0 bases, and 3 bases had no gene match. The DNA for the CDR3 is TGTGCCAGCAGTTACTCGGGACAGGGGGCTCTTGAAGCTTTCTTT. Its translation: CASSYSGQGALEAFF.